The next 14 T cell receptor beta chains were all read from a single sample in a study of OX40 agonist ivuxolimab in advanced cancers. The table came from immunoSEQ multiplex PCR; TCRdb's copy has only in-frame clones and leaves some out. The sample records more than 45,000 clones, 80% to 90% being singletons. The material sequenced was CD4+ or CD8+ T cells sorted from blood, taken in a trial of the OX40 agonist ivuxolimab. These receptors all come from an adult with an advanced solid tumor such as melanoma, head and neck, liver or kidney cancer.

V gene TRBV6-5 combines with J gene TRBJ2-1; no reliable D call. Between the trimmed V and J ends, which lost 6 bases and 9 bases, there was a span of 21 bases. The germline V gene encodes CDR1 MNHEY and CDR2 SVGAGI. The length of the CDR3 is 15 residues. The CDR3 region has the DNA TGTGCCAGCAGCCTCCTCGATCCCCGGAGTGGTGAGCAGTTCTTC. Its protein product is CASSLLDPRSGEQFF.

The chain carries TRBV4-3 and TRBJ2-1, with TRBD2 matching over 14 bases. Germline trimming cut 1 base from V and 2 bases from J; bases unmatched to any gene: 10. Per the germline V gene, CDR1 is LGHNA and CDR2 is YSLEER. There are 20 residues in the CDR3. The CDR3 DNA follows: TGCGCCAGCAGCCAAGGGTTTGGGACTAGCGGGAGTCACCCCTACAATGAGCAGTTCTTC. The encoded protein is CASSQGFGTSGSHPYNEQFF.

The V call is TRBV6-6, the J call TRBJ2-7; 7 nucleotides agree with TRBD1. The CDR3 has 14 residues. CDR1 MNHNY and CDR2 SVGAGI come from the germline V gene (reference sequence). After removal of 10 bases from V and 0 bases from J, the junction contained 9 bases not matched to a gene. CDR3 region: CATQGDSVSYEQYF. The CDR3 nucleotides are TGTGCCACCCAGGGGGACAGCGTCTCCTACGAGCAGTACTTC.

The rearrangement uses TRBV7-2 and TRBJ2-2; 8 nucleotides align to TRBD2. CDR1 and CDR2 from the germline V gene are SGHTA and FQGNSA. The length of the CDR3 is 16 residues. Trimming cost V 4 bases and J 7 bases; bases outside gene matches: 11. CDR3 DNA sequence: TGTGCCAGCAGCTCCCCTGGAGTAGCGGGGTTCGGGGAGCTGTTTTTT. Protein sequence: CASSSPGVAGFGELFF.

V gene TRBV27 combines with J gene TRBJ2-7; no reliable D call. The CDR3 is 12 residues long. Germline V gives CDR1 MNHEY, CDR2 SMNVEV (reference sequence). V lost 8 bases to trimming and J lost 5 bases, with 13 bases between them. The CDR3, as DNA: TGTGCCAGCGGACGAATGACCGACGAGCAGTACTTC. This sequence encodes CASGRMTDEQYF.

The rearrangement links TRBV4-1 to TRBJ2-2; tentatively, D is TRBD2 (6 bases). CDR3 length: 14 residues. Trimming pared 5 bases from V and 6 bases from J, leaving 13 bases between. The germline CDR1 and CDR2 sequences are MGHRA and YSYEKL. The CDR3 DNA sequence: TGCGCCAGCAGCTTCGGGAGCCCCCCCGGGGAGCTGTTTTTT. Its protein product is CASSFGSPPGELFF.

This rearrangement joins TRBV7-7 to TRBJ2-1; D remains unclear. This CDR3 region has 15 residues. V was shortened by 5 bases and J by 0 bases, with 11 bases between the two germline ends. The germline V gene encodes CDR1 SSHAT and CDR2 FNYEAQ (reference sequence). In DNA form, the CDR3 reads TGTGCCAGCAGCCCCCGACTTGACTCCTACAATGAGCAGTTCTTC. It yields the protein CASSPRLDSYNEQFF.

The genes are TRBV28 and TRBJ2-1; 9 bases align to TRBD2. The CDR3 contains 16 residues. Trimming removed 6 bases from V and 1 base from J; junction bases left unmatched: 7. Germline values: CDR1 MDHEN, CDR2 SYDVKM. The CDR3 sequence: CASSPPGLASYNEQFF. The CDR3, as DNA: TGTGCCAGCAGCCCTCCGGGACTAGCTTCCTACAATGAGCAGTTCTTC.

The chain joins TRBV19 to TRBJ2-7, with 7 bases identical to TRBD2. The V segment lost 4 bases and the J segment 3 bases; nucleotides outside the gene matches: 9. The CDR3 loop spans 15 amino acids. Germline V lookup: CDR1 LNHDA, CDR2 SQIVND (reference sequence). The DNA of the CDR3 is TGTGCCAGTAGTACCCGGCTAGCGGCAAACTACGAGCAGTACTTC. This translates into CASSTRLAANYEQYF.

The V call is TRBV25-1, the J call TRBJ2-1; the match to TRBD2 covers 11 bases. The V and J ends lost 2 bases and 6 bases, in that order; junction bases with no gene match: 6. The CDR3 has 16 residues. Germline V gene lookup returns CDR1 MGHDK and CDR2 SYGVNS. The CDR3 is CASSETGTSGRNEQFF. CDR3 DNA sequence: TGTGCCAGCAGTGAAACCGGGACTAGCGGACGCAATGAGCAGTTCTTC.

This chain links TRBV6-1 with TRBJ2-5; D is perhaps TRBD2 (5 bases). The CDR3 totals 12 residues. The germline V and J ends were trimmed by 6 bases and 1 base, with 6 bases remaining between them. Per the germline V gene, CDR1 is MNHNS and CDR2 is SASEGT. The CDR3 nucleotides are TGTGCCAGCAGCGGGATCCAAGAGACCCAGTACTTC. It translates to CASSGIQETQYF.

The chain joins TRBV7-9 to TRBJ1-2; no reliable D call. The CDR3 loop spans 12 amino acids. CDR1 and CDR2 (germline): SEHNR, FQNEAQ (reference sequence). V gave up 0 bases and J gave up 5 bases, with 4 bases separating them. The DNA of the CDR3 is TGTGCCAGCAGCTTAGCAGATTATGGCTACACCTTC. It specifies CASSLADYGYTF.

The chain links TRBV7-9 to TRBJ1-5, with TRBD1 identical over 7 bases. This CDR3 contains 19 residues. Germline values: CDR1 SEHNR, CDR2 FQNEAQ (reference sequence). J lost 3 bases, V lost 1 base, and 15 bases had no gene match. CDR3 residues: CASSLVGGKGADPNQPQHF. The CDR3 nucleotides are TGTGCCAGCAGCTTAGTAGGAGGAAAGGGGGCAGATCCCAATCAGCCCCAGCATTTT.

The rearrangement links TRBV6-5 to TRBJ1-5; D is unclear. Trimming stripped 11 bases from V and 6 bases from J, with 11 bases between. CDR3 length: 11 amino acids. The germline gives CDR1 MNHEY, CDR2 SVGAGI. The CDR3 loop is CASGAGQPQHF. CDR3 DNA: TGTGCCTCCGGAGCGGGTCAGCCCCAGCATTTT.